These 10 T cell receptor beta chains were sequenced from one sample in a study of blood T cell repertoires in COVID-19. Assay: immunoSEQ multiplex PCR; the TCRdb copy retains only in-frame clones and omits some. Among more than 95,000 clones, about 80% were seen once, and the ten largest hold about 3.6%. The sequenced material came from peripheral blood. The source is a woman over 75 with active or convalescent COVID-19.

The chain combines TRBV2 with TRBJ2-2; 9 bases map to TRBD1. Germline values: CDR1 SNHLY, CDR2 FYNNEI. This CDR3 is built from 14 residues. J was trimmed by 6 bases and V by 5 bases; bases with no gene match: 4. This CDR3 reads CASSNDRGAGELFF. In DNA form, the CDR3 reads TGTGCCAGCAGTAACGACAGGGGGGCCGGGGAGCTGTTTTTT.

The rearrangement uses TRBV4-1 and TRBJ1-2; no clear D gene. The V gene lost 0 bases and the J gene lost 11 bases, with 16 bases spanning the gap. This CDR3 is 14 amino acids long. Germline-derived CDR1 and CDR2 are MGHRA and YSYEKL. CDR3 bases: TGCGCCAGCAGCCAAGATATAGGGAGATCGGGATACACCTTC. This sequence encodes CASSQDIGRSGYTF.

The chain combines TRBV30 with TRBJ1-2, with D uncertain. This CDR3 is built from 12 residues. The germline V and J ends were trimmed by 0 bases and 4 bases, with 6 bases remaining between them. The V gene's germline CDR1 is GTSNPN and CDR2 SVGIG (reference sequence). The CDR3 DNA follows: TGTGCCTGGAGTGTAATGAGCTATGGCTACACCTTC. It specifies CAWSVMSYGYTF.

J is TRBJ2-7 and V is TRBV25-1; no definite D call. The germline V gene encodes CDR1 MGHDK and CDR2 SYGVNS. V was trimmed by 0 bases and J by 11 bases, leaving 14 bases between them. The CDR3 loop spans 13 amino acids. The CDR3 spells CASSEYKGLREYF. The CDR3 nucleotides are TGTGCCAGCAGTGAATATAAAGGTTTACGGGAGTACTTC.

The chain recombines TRBV2 with TRBJ2-1; 8 nucleotides line up with TRBD2. The CDR3 is 14 residues long. Trimming took 6 bases from V and 4 from J; bases not matched to a gene: 5. Germline CDR1 is SNHLY and CDR2 is FYNNEI. CDR3 bases: TGTGCCAGCAGCCTAGCGGGTACATACAATGAGCAGTTCTTC. Translated: CASSLAGTYNEQFF.

V is TRBV28 and J is TRBJ2-7; weak D call: TRBD2 (5 bases). V gave up 4 bases and J gave up 5 bases, with 18 bases separating them. CDR3 size: 15 residues. From germline, CDR1 is MDHEN and CDR2 SYDVKM. CDR3 coding DNA: TGTGCCAGCAGTTCTCCTCCGCGAGGGCCGGACGAGCAGTACTTC. Protein: CASSSPPRGPDEQYF.

V usage is TRBV12-3 or TRBV12-4 and J usage is TRBJ1-1; D may be TRBD1 (6 bases). This CDR3 is built from 11 residues. V lost 7 bases and J 13 bases, leaving 16 bases between the germline ends. The CDR3 region has the DNA TGTGCCAGCACCCAGGGGCAAGTTGGTTTCTTT. This translates into CASTQGQVGFF.

The gene calls are TRBV19 and TRBJ1-5; D perhaps matches TRBD1 (5 bases). CDR3 length: 16 amino acids. Trimming removed 0 bases at V and 8 bases at J, with 17 bases between. The V gene's germline CDR1 is LNHDA and CDR2 SQIVND (reference sequence). The CDR3 DNA is TGTGCCAGTAGTATAGATGGGCGACAGAGGATCGAGCCCCAGCATTTT. It encodes CASSIDGRQRIEPQHF. Filled out from reference TRBV19 and TRBJ1-5, the complete variable domain reads DGGITQSPKYLFRKEGQNVTLSCEQNLNHDAMYWYRQDPGQGLRLIYYSQIVNDFQKGDIAEGYSVSREKKESFPLTVTSAQKNPTAFYLCASSIDGRQRIEPQHFGDGTRLSIL.

The chain uses TRBV15 and TRBJ1-3; D is possibly TRBD1 (6 bases). The CDR3 loop spans 14 amino acids. Germline CDR1 LNHNV, CDR2 YYDKDF (reference sequence). Trimming cost V 0 bases and J 5 bases, with 8 bases left between them. As DNA, the CDR3 is TGTGCCACCAGCAGAGAACAGGGCAGAAACACCATATATTTT. Protein product: CATSREQGRNTIYF.

The J gene is TRBJ1-2, the V gene TRBV29-1; a weak D match, TRBD1 (6 bases). There are 14 residues in the CDR3. Per the germline V gene, CDR1 is SQVTM and CDR2 is ANQGSEA. The V end lost 7 bases, the J end lost 0 bases, and 15 bases lay between the germline ends. CDR3 bases: TGCAGCGCCACAGACAGGAGCACTAACTATGGCTACACCTTC. As protein: CSATDRSTNYGYTF. The entire variable domain, with the rest obtained from reference TRBV29-1 and TRBJ1-2, is as follows: SAVISQKPSRDICQRGTSLTIQCQVDSQVTMMFWYRQQPGQSLTLIATANQGSEATYESGFVIDKFPISRPNLTFSTLTVSNMSPEDSSIYLCSATDRSTNYGYTFGSGTRLTVV.